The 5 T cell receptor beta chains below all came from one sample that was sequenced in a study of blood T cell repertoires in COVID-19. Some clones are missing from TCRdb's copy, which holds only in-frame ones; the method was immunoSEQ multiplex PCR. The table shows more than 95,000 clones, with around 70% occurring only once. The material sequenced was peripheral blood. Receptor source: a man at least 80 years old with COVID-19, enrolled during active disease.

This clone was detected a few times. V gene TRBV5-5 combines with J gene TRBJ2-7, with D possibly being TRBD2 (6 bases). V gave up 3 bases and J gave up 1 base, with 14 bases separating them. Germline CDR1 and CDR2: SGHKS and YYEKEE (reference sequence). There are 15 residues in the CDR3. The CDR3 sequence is CASSSLGGRSYEQYF. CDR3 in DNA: TGTGCCAGCAGCTCCCTGGGGGGTAGATCCTACGAGCAGTACTTC.

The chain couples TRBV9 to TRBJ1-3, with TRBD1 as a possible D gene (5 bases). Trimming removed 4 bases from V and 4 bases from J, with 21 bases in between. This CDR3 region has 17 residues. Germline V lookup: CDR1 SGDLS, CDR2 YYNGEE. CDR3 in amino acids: CASSSEGRGTYGNTIYF. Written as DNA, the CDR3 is TGTGCCAGCAGCTCCGAAGGGCGGGGGACGTACGGAAACACCATATATTTT.

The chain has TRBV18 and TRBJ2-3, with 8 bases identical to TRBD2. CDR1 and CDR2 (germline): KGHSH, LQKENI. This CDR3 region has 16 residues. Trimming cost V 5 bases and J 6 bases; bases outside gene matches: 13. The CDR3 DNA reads TGTGCCAGCTCATCAACGGGACTAGGGATGAGGGATACGCAGTATTTT. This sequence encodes CASSSTGLGMRDTQYF.

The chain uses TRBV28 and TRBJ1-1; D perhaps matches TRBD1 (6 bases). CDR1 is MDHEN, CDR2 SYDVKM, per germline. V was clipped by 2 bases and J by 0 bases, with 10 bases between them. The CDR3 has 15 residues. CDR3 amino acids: CASSLRGWMNTEAFF. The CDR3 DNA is TGTGCCAGCAGTTTAAGGGGGTGGATGAACACTGAAGCTTTCTTT.

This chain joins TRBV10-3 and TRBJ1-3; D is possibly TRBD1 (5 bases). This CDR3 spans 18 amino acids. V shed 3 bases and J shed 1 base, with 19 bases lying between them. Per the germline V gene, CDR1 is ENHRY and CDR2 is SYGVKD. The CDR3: CAISDLGQQPSSGNTIYF. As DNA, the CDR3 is TGTGCCATCAGTGATTTGGGGCAACAACCCTCATCTGGAAACACCATATATTTT.